This T cell receptor beta chain stems from a study of blood T cell repertoires in COVID-19. Per germline, CDR1 SNHLY and CDR2 FYNNEI. CDR3 length: 13 residues. V dropped 8 bases and J dropped 9 bases, with 17 bases sitting between them. Profiling relied on immunoSEQ multiplex PCR, and the TCRdb table lists in-frame clones only, not all of them. The sample consists of around 270,000 clones, 84% of them appearing once. The sequence was collected from a woman aged 40 to 50 who had recovered from COVID-19. This sequence joins TRBV2 and TRBJ1-5; tentatively, D is TRBD1 (5 bases). Sequences were obtained from peripheral blood. CDR3 loop: CASSQGGLGPQHF. The CDR3 region has the DNA TGTGCCAGCTCTCAGGGAGGGTTGGGGCCCCAGCATTTT.